Presented here are 14 T cell receptor beta chains from one specimen sequenced in a study of cytomegalovirus exposure and HLA in healthy donors. The PCR had 60 Vbeta and 13 Jbeta primers. The protocol was immunoSEQ multiplex PCR, while the TCRdb copy is restricted to in-frame clones and leaves out a portion. The sample lists about 190,000 clones; about 81% were seen once. The sample taken for sequencing was PBMCs. Receptors were obtained from a man aged 25 to 40 in good health and CMV-seropositive.

The chain is built from TRBV7-2 and TRBJ1-2; D is perhaps TRBD1 (6 bases). The CDR3 consists of 14 residues. V was shortened by 1 base and J by 7 bases, with 13 bases between the two germline ends. Germline loops: CDR1 SGHTA, CDR2 FQGNSA. CDR3 DNA sequence: TGTGCCAGCAGCTTAGGGGGGCGTCTATCTGGCTACACCTTC. Its protein is CASSLGGRLSGYTF.

The genes are TRBV21-1 and TRBJ1-1; TRBD1 is the table's D call and was not checked against the DNA. TRBV21-1 is designated a pseudogene. This CDR3 has 18 amino acids. In DNA form, the CDR3 reads TGTGCCAGCAGCCGGCGAGGGGACAGGGAGGTTGTTTGTTCTGAAGCTTTCTTT. It is translated as CASSRRGDREVVCSEAFF.

The chain recombines TRBV7-8 with TRBJ1-1; no clear D. Per the germline V gene, CDR1 is SGHVS and CDR2 is FQNEAQ. This CDR3 has 13 amino acids. The germline V and J ends were trimmed by 9 bases and 1 base, with 12 bases remaining between them. DNA for the CDR3: TGTGCCAGTTCGAGAGGCCAGAACACTGAAGCTTTCTTT. This sequence encodes CASSRGQNTEAFF.

The chain couples TRBV5-5 to TRBJ2-7; 7 bases agree with TRBD1. Per the germline V gene, CDR1 is SGHKS and CDR2 is YYEKEE (reference sequence). After removal of 2 bases from V and 2 bases from J, the junction contained 10 bases not matched to a gene. The CDR3 spans 16 residues. This CDR3 is CASSFARQGGTYEQYF. DNA for the CDR3: TGTGCCAGCAGCTTCGCGCGACAGGGTGGGACCTACGAGCAGTACTTC.

This clone was observed a single time. Other DNA sequences within the sample encode an identical CDR3. The chain uses TRBV11-1 and TRBJ1-1; 7 bases agree with TRBD1. The junction had 1 base not matched to a gene; V was cut back by 3 bases and J by 3 bases. The CDR3 consists of 13 residues. The germline V gene encodes CDR1 SGHAT and CDR2 FQDESV (reference sequence). The CDR3 is CASSFQGDTEAFF. DNA for the CDR3: TGTGCCAGCAGCTTCCAGGGGGACACTGAAGCTTTCTTT.

The chain combines TRBV19 with TRBJ2-5; the D gene is possibly TRBD2 (6 bases). The CDR3 consists of 15 residues. V dropped 8 bases and J dropped 5 bases, with 21 bases sitting between them. Germline CDR1 reads LNHDA; CDR2 reads SQIVND (reference sequence). This CDR3 is CASRGGTRRGETQYF. CDR3 in DNA: TGTGCCAGTCGGGGCGGGACCCGACGGGGGGAGACCCAGTACTTC. Based on the CDR3 plus reference TRBV19 and TRBJ2-5, the full variable domain is DGGITQSPKYLFRKEGQNVTLSCEQNLNHDAMYWYRQDPGQGLRLIYYSQIVNDFQKGDIAEGYSVSREKKESFPLTVTSAQKNPTAFYLCASRGGTRRGETQYFGPGTRLLVL.

The CDR3 sequence is CASSFVSGRNYGYTF. The CDR3 region has the DNA TGTGCCAGCAGCTTCGTGTCGGGTAGGAACTATGGCTACACCTTC. The rearrangement joins TRBV5-4 to TRBJ1-2; D is undetermined. Germline V gene sequence: CDR1 SGHNT, CDR2 YYREEE (reference sequence). Trimming removed 2 bases at V and 2 bases at J, with 13 bases between. The CDR3 is 15 amino acids.

This chain uses TRBV28 with TRBJ2-5; no definite D call. The germline V and J ends were trimmed by 7 bases and 3 bases, with 15 bases remaining between them. The CDR3 totals 14 residues. In germline, CDR1 is MDHEN, CDR2 SYDVKM. In DNA form, the CDR3 reads TGTGCCAGCACCCGTTCACCAAGCGAAGAGACCCAGTACTTC. Its protein is CASTRSPSEETQYF.

Note on this clone: This sample includes further DNA sequences coding for the same CDR3. The chain has TRBV6-4 and TRBJ2-2; tentatively, D is TRBD1 (6 bases). The V end was cut by 8 bases, the J end by 3 bases, with 16 bases between. Germline CDR1 reads MRHNA; CDR2 reads SNTAGT. This CDR3 has 15 amino acids. CDR3 nucleotide sequence: TGTGCCAGCCAAGAAACAGGGTCCTACACCGGGGAGCTGTTTTTT. This gives the protein CASQETGSYTGELFF.

This chain links TRBV7-6 with TRBJ2-7; the D gene is possibly TRBD2 (6 bases). CDR1 SGHVS and CDR2 FNYEAQ come from the germline V gene. This CDR3 has 14 amino acids. Trimming stripped 0 bases from V and 4 bases from J, with 10 bases between. CDR3 region: CASSLAGRGYEQYF. CDR3 nucleotides: TGTGCCAGCAGCTTAGCTGGTCGGGGGTACGAGCAGTACTTC.

The chain couples TRBV18 to TRBJ1-2; 7 bases agree with TRBD1. Trimming removed 4 bases from V and 3 bases from J; junction bases left unmatched: 11. The CDR3 totals 16 residues. Germline V gene lookup returns CDR1 KGHSH and CDR2 LQKENI. The CDR3 nucleotides are TGTGCCAGCTCACGGGGCAGGGGGATTGAGTACTATGGCTACACCTTC. Protein sequence: CASSRGRGIEYYGYTF.

V is TRBV6-1 and J is TRBJ1-2, with 10 bases fitting TRBD1. The CDR3 extends over 14 amino acids. J was trimmed by 8 bases and V by 6 bases; bases with no gene match: 9. Germline V gene data show CDR1 as MNHNS and CDR2 as SASEGT. CDR3 in amino acids: CASSGQGGFVGYTF. Written as DNA, the CDR3 is TGTGCCAGCAGCGGACAGGGGGGTTTCGTCGGCTACACCTTC.

The CDR3 DNA reads as TGTGCCAGCAGCTTAGTACAGGAAGCTTTCTTT. It translates to CASSLVQEAFF. J is TRBJ1-1 and V is TRBV7-9; no firm D call. The CDR3 is 11 residues long. CDR1 is SEHNR, CDR2 FQNEAQ, per germline (reference sequence). Trimming pared 1 base from V and 8 bases from J, leaving 5 bases between.

CDR3 region: CASSGGALEQYF. The DNA of the CDR3 is TGTGCCTCTAGCGGGGGGGCGCTCGAGCAGTACTTC. The rearrangement links TRBV30 to TRBJ2-7, with 12 bases identical to TRBD2. The CDR3 runs to 12 residues. CDR1 and CDR2 (germline): GTSNPN, SVGIG (reference sequence). V dropped 7 bases and J dropped 6; count of bases not matched to a gene: 4. The full variable domain, in which reference TRBV30 and TRBJ2-7 provide the parts outside the CDR3, is SQTIHQWPATLVQPVGSPLSLECTVEGTSNPNLYWYRQAAGRGLQLLFYSVGIGQISSEVPQNLSASRPQDRQFILSSKKLLLSDSGFYLCASSGGALEQYFGPGTRLTVT.